A single sample is the source of the 25 T cell receptor beta chains below, sequenced in a study of blood T cell repertoires in COVID-19. Data came from immunoSEQ multiplex PCR; TCRdb stores just in-frame clones and leaves some out. Of over 55,000 clones detected, more than 70% appear once; the ten largest clones hold 5.3%. Sequencing was performed on peripheral blood. These receptors were taken from a man between 50 and 59 years old with active COVID-19.

V usage is TRBV4-3 and J usage is TRBJ2-3; the match to TRBD2 covers 11 bases. This CDR3 is 13 amino acids long. The V gene end was trimmed by 6 bases and the J gene end by 6 bases; junction bases not matched to a gene: 2. The germline V gene encodes CDR1 LGHNA and CDR2 YSLEER. The CDR3 reads CASRLAGEDTQYF. Here the CDR3 DNA reads TGCGCCAGCAGACTAGCGGGGGAGGATACGCAGTATTTT.

The CDR3 DNA is TGTGCCAGCAGCTTCCTTTTTAGAGAGACCCAGTACTTC. The encoded protein is CASSFLFRETQYF. The rearrangement uses TRBV7-2 and TRBJ2-5; no clear D gene. The germline V gene has CDR1 SGHTA and CDR2 FQGNSA. V was clipped by 3 bases and J by 4 bases, with 9 bases between them. The CDR3 covers 13 residues.

This chain uses TRBV19 with TRBJ1-2, with D unclear. CDR1 and CDR2 from the germline V gene are LNHDA and SQIVND (reference sequence). The V end lost 5 bases, the J end lost 8 bases, and 9 bases lay between the germline ends. The CDR3 is made up of 11 amino acids. The CDR3 DNA reads as TGTGCCAGTAGTGACTTAGGCGGCTACACCTTC. Protein product: CASSDLGGYTF.

This chain connects TRBV3-1 (or the pseudogene TRBV3-2) to TRBJ2-5, with D possibly being TRBD1 (6 bases). The germline V gene encodes CDR1 LGHDT and CDR2 YNNKEL (reference sequence). The CDR3 loop spans 13 amino acids. V was shortened by 7 bases and J by 2 bases, with 11 bases between the two germline ends. DNA of the CDR3: TGTGCCAGCACCAGGCAGGGGCAAGAGACCCAGTACTTC. Its protein is CASTRQGQETQYF.

The chain employs TRBV5-6 and TRBJ2-5; D possibly corresponds to TRBD2 (6 bases). The germline V gene has CDR1 SGHDT and CDR2 YYEEEE. The ends were cut back, 3 bases at V and 5 bases at J, with 17 bases in the middle. This CDR3 region has 15 residues. CDR3 amino acids: CASSSIEGLEETQYF. The CDR3 DNA follows: TGTGCCAGCAGCTCTATAGAGGGACTGGAGGAGACCCAGTACTTC.

This chain joins TRBV28 and TRBJ1-6; D is unclear. CDR3 length: 14 amino acids. Looked up from germline, CDR1 is MDHEN and CDR2 is SYDVKM. V was trimmed by 3 bases and J by 5 bases, leaving 8 bases between them. The CDR3 DNA reads TGTGCCAGCAGTTTGTGGGAGAATAATTCACCCCTCCACTTT. This translates into CASSLWENNSPLHF.

The chain links TRBV15 to TRBJ2-7; perhaps TRBD1 as D (6 bases). CDR1 and CDR2 from the germline V gene are LNHNV and YYDKDF (reference sequence). Trimming cost V 0 bases and J 4 bases, with 10 bases left between them. The CDR3 is 14 amino acids. The CDR3 is CATSRDAGQYEQYF. CDR3 DNA: TGTGCCACCAGCAGAGATGCCGGACAGTACGAGCAGTACTTC.

CDR3 coding DNA: TGTGCCAGCAGCTTGGGGACAGGGGTACGACTAGCCAAAAACATTCAGTACTTC. The encoded protein is CASSLGTGVRLAKNIQYF. This rearrangement joins TRBV5-4 to TRBJ2-4; 9 bases match TRBD1. V was clipped by 0 bases and J by 0 bases; unmatched bases: 7. The V gene's germline CDR1 is SGHNT and CDR2 YYREEE (reference sequence). The CDR3 is 18 amino acids.

The chain couples TRBV13 to TRBJ2-2; a weak D match, TRBD1 (5 bases). The V and J ends lost 6 bases and 5 bases respectively, with 13 bases between them. Germline-derived CDR1 and CDR2 are PRHDT and FYEKMQ (reference sequence). CDR3 length: 14 residues. In DNA form, the CDR3 reads TGTGCCAGCAGAGGGCAGGGTCGAACCGGGGAGCTGTTTTTT. Its translation: CASRGQGRTGELFF.

This clone was picked up one time. The rearrangement uses TRBV5-1 and TRBJ1-4; 9 bases are a match to TRBD1. Germline loops: CDR1 SGHRS, CDR2 YFSETQ. The CDR3 is 15 residues long. J gave up 8 bases and V 4 bases, and 9 bases lay outside the gene matches. The CDR3 loop is CASSPLTGGDEKLFF. In nucleotides, the CDR3 is TGCGCCAGCAGCCCCCTGACAGGGGGGGACGAAAAACTGTTTTTT. Full variable domain (rest looked up from reference TRBV5-1 and TRBJ1-4): KAGVTQTPRYLIKTRGQQVTLSCSPISGHRSVSWYQQTPGQGLQFLFEYFSETQRNKGNFPGRFSGRQFSNSRSEMNVSTLELGDSALYLCASSPLTGGDEKLFFGSGTQLSVL.

This chain uses TRBV6-5 with TRBJ1-2, with TRBD1 identical over 9 bases. Trimming at V came to 8 bases and at J to 4 bases, leaving 8 bases not matched to a gene. The CDR3 totals 14 residues. From germline, CDR1 is MNHEY and CDR2 SVGAGI. This chain's CDR3 is CASSQGTGLYGYTF. Written as DNA, the CDR3 is TGTGCCAGCTCTCAAGGGACAGGGCTCTATGGCTACACCTTC.

This clone was found a few times. The CDR3 protein is CASSQGLTSTGELFF. The CDR3 DNA reads TGCGCCAGCAGCCAAGGACTAACCTCCACCGGGGAGCTGTTTTTT. The V and J genes are TRBV4-1 and TRBJ2-2; possible D gene TRBD2, 5 bases. This CDR3 has 15 residues. Trimming took off 1 base at V and 4 bases at J, with 10 bases between the two ends. The V gene's germline CDR1 is MGHRA and CDR2 YSYEKL.

The rearrangement uses TRBV7-9 and TRBJ1-5; a possible D gene is TRBD1 (5 bases). Germline assignment: CDR1 SEHNR and CDR2 FQNEAQ (reference sequence). V was cut by 3 bases and J by 7 bases, with 7 bases left in between. The CDR3 has 12 residues. The CDR3 bases are TGTGCCAGCAGCTTTCGGGGGCAGCCCCAGCATTTT. This translates into CASSFRGQPQHF.

The chain uses TRBV5-5 and TRBJ2-1, with D possibly matching TRBD2 (6 bases). Trimming cost V 4 bases and J 8 bases, with 13 bases left between them. The CDR3 has 13 amino acids. The V gene's germline CDR1 is SGHKS and CDR2 YYEKEE (reference sequence). CDR3 nucleotide sequence: TGTGCCAGCAGCCCTAGGTGGGAGGATGAGCAGTTCTTC. It yields the protein CASSPRWEDEQFF.

The CDR3, as DNA: TGTGCCAGCAGTGGGATAGCGGGCCGCTCCTACAATGAGCAGTTCTTC. It yields the protein CASSGIAGRSYNEQFF. The chain is built from TRBV2 and TRBJ2-1; 7 nucleotides align to TRBD2. Germline V gene lookup returns CDR1 SNHLY and CDR2 FYNNEI. The CDR3 consists of 16 residues. Trimming at V came to 4 bases and at J to 0 bases, leaving 6 bases not matched to a gene.

V and J are TRBV19 and TRBJ2-5; 10 bases are shared with TRBD2. Germline V gene lookup returns CDR1 LNHDA and CDR2 SQIVND (reference sequence). There are 15 residues in the CDR3. Unmatched junction bases numbered 7, after V lost 5 bases and J lost 4 bases. Written as DNA, the CDR3 is TGTGCCAGTAGTGCCCTAGCGGGAGTAGGAGAGACCCAGTACTTC. This codes for CASSALAGVGETQYF.

Concerning this clone itself: Compared with germline, one end of the junction differs, possibly owing to a read error. The gene calls are TRBV6-4 and TRBJ2-7; D is possibly TRBD2 (7 bases). CDR3 length equals 10 residues. Germline CDR1 is MRHNA and CDR2 is SNTAGT. The CDR3 coding sequence is TGTGCCAGCACTAAGGGGGGAGGGAACTTC. This translates into CASTKGGGNF.

This chain joins TRBV7-3 and TRBJ1-6, with D tentatively TRBD1 (5 bases). In germline, CDR1 is SGHTA, CDR2 FQGTGA. The CDR3 is 15 residues long. Trimming pared 5 bases from V and 7 bases from J, leaving 15 bases between. CDR3 residues: CASSPQGSGNSPLHF. The CDR3 DNA reads TGTGCCAGCAGCCCCCAGGGCAGTGGGAATTCACCCCTCCACTTT.

This chain links TRBV2 with TRBJ1-5, with D possibly TRBD1 on 5 matching bases. Trimming removed 6 bases at V and 0 bases at J, with 9 bases between. The CDR3 is made up of 14 amino acids. Per germline, CDR1 SNHLY and CDR2 FYNNEI. This chain's CDR3 is CASRYRISNQPQHF. The CDR3 DNA reads as TGTGCCAGCAGATACAGGATTAGCAATCAGCCCCAGCATTTT. Full variable domain (remainder filled in from reference TRBV2 and TRBJ1-5): EPEVTQTPSHQVTQMGQEVILRCVPISNHLYFYWYRQILGQKVEFLVSFYNNEISEKSEIFDDQFSVERPDGSNFTLKIRSTKLEDSAMYFCASRYRISNQPQHFGDGTRLSIL.

The chain recombines TRBV27 with TRBJ2-1; 11 nucleotides align to TRBD2. The CDR3 loop spans 14 amino acids. Looked up from germline, CDR1 is MNHEY and CDR2 is SMNVEV (reference sequence). Trimming took 0 bases from V and 15 from J; bases not matched to a gene: 7. The CDR3 sequence: CASSLSLTSGNGFF. The CDR3 nucleotides read TGTGCCAGCAGTTTATCCTTGACTAGCGGGAACGGGTTCTTC.

The gene calls are TRBV11-2 and TRBJ1-1; D may be TRBD1 (6 bases). Trimming stripped 5 bases from V and 7 bases from J, with 23 bases between. Germline-derived CDR1 and CDR2 are SGHAT and FQNNGV. This CDR3 is 16 amino acids long. CDR3 residues: CASSAVISGASSEAFF. CDR3 DNA: TGTGCCAGCAGCGCCGTTATATCAGGGGCGTCAAGTGAAGCTTTCTTT.

The V and J genes are TRBV2 and TRBJ2-5; TRBD1 is a possible D gene (5 bases). Germline loops: CDR1 SNHLY, CDR2 FYNNEI. This CDR3 has 14 amino acids. Trimming left V 2 bases short and J 4 bases short, with 11 bases between. The CDR3 loop is CASSETRRGETQYF. The CDR3, as DNA: TGTGCCAGCAGTGAAACGAGAAGGGGAGAGACCCAGTACTTC.

This clone came up once. V gene TRBV11-2 combines with J gene TRBJ2-2; D perhaps matches TRBD2 (6 bases). This CDR3 region has 15 residues. The germline V gene has CDR1 SGHAT and CDR2 FQNNGV. V lost 0 bases, J lost 4 bases, and 9 bases lay in between. CDR3 in amino acids: CASSLDRRATGELFF. CDR3 nucleotide sequence: TGTGCCAGCAGCTTAGATCGGAGGGCCACCGGGGAGCTGTTTTTT.

The chain links TRBV5-6 to TRBJ2-5; 12 nucleotides agree with TRBD2. The junction had 7 bases not matched to a gene; V was cut back by 3 bases and J by 4 bases. Germline values: CDR1 SGHDT, CDR2 YYEEEE. CDR3 size: 16 residues. CDR3 protein: CASSSRASGGAETQYF. CDR3 DNA: TGTGCCAGCAGCTCTCGGGCTAGCGGGGGGGCAGAGACCCAGTACTTC.

The table lists this clone with a few counts. The chain carries TRBV9 and TRBJ1-1; TRBD1 aligns across 9 bases. This CDR3 region has 15 residues. Germline V gene sequence: CDR1 SGDLS, CDR2 YYNGEE. The V and J ends lost 0 bases and 3 bases, in that order; junction bases with no gene match: 3. This chain's CDR3 is CASSVVQGADTEAFF. CDR3 DNA sequence: TGTGCCAGCAGCGTAGTACAGGGGGCGGACACTGAAGCTTTCTTT.